This T cell receptor (beta chain) comes out of a study of blood T cell repertoires in COVID-19. Study background: The samples span acute and convalescent COVID-19 from the United States, Italy and Spain. PBMCs, B-cell-depleted T cells, or T cells provided the cDNA or gDNA that made up the material.

Original handling: Using reference gene primer amplification, nucleated cell counts were estimated. Using immunoSEQ multiplex PCR, the repertoire was profiled, and TCRdb retains in-frame clones only, with some absent. V and J calls and clone size are those listed in that table; D and trimming were worked out from the DNA. The data contain 30,000 to 40,000 clones, 70% to 90% of them seen just once; the ten biggest clones take up approximately 14%. Germline V gene sequence: CDR1 ENHRY, CDR2 SYGVKD. The J segment lost 0 bases and the V segment lost 4 bases, leaving 11 bases of the junction unmatched. There are 18 residues in the CDR3.

Source material: peripheral blood. The origin of this receptor is a human donor in a cohort sampled during active COVID-19. The chain joins TRBV10-3 to TRBJ2-2, with 7 bases aligning to TRBD1. In DNA form, the CDR3 reads TGTGCCATCAGTGTATCCCCGGGACAGCAGACGAACACCGGGGAGCTGTTTTTT. Translated, it gives CAISVSPGQQTNTGELFF.